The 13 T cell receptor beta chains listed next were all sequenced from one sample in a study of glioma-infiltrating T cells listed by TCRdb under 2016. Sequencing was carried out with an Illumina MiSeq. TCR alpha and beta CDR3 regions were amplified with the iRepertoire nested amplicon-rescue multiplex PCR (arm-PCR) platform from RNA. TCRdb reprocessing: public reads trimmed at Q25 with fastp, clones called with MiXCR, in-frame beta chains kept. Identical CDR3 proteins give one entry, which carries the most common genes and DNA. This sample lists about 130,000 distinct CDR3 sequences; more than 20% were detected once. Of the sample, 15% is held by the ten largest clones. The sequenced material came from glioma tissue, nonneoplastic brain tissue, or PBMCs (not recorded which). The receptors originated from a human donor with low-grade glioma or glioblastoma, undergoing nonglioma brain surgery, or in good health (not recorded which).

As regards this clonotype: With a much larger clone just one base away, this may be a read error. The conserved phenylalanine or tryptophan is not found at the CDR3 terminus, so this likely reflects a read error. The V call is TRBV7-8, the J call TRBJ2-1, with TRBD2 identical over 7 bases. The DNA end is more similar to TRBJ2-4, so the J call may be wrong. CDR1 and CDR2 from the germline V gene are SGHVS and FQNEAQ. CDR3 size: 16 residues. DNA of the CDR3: TGTGCCAGCAGCGCCGCGGGAGATGGGGCCAAAAACATTCAGTACTTA. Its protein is CASSAAGDGAKNIQYL.

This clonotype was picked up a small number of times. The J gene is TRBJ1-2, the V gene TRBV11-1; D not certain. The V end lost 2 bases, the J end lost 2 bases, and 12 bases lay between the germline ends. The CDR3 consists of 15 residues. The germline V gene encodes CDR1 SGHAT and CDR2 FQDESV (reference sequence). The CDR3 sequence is CASSLFDDANYGYTF. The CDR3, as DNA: TGTGCCAGCAGCTTATTCGATGATGCAAACTATGGCTACACCTTC.

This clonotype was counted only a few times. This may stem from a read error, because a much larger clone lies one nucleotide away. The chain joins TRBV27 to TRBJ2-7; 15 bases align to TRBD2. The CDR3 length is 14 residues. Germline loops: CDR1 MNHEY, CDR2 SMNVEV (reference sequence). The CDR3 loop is CTTRTSGRVSEQYF. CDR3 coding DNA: TGTACCACCCGGACTAGCGGGAGGGTTAGCGAGCAGTACTTC.

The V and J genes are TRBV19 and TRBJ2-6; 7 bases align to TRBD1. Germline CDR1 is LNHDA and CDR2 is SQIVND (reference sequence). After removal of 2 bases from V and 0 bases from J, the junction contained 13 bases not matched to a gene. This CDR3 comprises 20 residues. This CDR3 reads CASSIPPPGTASSGANVLTF. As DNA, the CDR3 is TGTGCCAGTAGTATACCTCCGCCCGGGACAGCGAGCTCTGGGGCCAACGTCCTGACTTTC.

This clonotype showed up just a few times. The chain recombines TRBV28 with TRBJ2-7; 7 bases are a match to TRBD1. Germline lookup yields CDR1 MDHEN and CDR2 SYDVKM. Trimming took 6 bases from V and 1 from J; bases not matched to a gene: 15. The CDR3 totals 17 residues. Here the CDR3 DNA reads TGTGCCAGCAGCTCTAATACCCTGGGACAGACTTCCTACGAGCAGTACTTC. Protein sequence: CASSSNTLGQTSYEQYF.

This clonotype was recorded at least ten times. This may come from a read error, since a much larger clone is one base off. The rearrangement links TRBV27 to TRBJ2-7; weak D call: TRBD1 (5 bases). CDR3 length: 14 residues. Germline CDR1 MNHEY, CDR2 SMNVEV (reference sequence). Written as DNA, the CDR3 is TGTACCAGCAGTTTCTCGACAGTGGGTTACGAGCAGTACTTC. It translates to CTSSFSTVGYEQYF.

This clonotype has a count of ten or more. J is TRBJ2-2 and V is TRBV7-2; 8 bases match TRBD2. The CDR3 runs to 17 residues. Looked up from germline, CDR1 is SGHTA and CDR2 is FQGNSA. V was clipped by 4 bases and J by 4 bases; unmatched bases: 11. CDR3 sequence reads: CASSSMKSGSGTGELFF. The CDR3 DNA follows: TGTGCCAGCAGCTCCATGAAGAGCGGGAGTGGCACCGGGGAGCTGTTTTTT.

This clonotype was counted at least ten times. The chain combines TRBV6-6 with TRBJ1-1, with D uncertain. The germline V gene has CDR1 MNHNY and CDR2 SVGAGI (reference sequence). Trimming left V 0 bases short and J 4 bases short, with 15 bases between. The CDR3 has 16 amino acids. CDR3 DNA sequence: TGTGCCAGCAGTTACTCAGACCCCCAGGAGGGCACTGAAGCTTTCTTT. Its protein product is CASSYSDPQEGTEAFF.

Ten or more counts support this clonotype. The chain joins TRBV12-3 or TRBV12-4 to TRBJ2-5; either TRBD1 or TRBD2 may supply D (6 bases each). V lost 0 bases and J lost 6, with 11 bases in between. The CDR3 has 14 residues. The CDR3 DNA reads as TGTGCCAGCAGTTTAGCGGGGGGCCTGAAGACCCAGTACTTC. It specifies CASSLAGGLKTQYF.

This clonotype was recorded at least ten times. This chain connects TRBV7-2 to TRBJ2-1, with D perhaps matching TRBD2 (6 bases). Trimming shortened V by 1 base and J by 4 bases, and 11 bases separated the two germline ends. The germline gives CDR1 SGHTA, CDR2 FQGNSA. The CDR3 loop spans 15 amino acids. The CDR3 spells CASSLEGGTYNEQFF. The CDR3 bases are TGTGCCAGCAGCTTAGAGGGCGGGACTTACAATGAGCAGTTCTTC. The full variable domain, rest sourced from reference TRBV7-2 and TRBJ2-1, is GAGVSQSPSNKVTEKGKDVELRCDPISGHTALYWYRQSLGQGLEFLIYFQGNSAPDKSGLPSDRFSAERTGGSVSTLTIQRTQQEDSAVYLCASSLEGGTYNEQFFGPGTRLTVL.

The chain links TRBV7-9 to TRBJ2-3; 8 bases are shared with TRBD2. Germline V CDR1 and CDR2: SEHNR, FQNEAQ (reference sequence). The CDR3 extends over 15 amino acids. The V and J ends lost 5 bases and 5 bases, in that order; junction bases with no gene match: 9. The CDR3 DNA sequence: TGTGCCAGCAGCACCCTAGCGGGTCAAAAAGATACGCAGTATTTT. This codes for CASSTLAGQKDTQYF. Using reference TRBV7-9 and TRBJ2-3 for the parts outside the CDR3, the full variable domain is DTGVSQNPRHKITKRGQNVTFRCDPISEHNRLYWYRQTLGQGPEFLTYFQNEAQLEKSRLLSDRFSAERPKGSFSTLEIQRTEQGDSAMYLCASSTLAGQKDTQYFGPGTRLTVL.

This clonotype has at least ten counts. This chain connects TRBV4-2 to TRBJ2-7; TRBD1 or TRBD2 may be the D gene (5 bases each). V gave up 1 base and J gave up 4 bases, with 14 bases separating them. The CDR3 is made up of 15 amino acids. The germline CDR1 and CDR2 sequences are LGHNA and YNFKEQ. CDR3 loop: CASSQGDDTGYEQYF. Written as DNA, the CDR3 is TGTGCCAGCAGCCAAGGGGACGATACGGGGTACGAGCAGTACTTC.

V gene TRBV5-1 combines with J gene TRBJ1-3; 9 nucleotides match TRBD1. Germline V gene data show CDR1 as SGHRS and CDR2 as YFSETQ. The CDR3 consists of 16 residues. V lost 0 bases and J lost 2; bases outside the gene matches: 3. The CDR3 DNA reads TGCGCCAGCAGCTTGGTGACAGGGGGAACTGGAAACACCATATATTTT. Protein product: CASSLVTGGTGNTIYF.